Reported below is one T cell receptor beta chain. Antigen specificity is unknown. The sequence runs out 3 residues before the end of the CDR3; the remainder is reconstructed from the germline J gene. Genomic DNA, averaging roughly 1,200 ng per sample, yielded TCR beta CDR3 via immunoSEQ. Sequenced by immunoSEQ multiplex PCR; TCRdb stores in-frame clones only, minus some. This sample's table reports some 39,000 clones. This record belongs to a study of T cells in women clearing cervical HPV infection. Background on the study: Controls' single incident HPV16 infection cleared within 12 months without precancer. HLA type stays a possible confounder, typing being limited. General study results and limits: CIN3+ cases had significantly higher TCR richness than controls; evenness did not differ.

The CDR3 is 13 residues long. Germline lookup yields CDR1 SEHNR and CDR2 FQNEAQ (reference sequence). Sequenced: blood buffy coat. This chain uses TRBV7-9 with TRBJ1-2, with 10 bases matching TRBD1. The clonotype was recovered from a woman between 18 and 69 years old with a cervical HPV16 infection that either progressed to CIN3+ or cleared (not recorded which). CDR3 DNA (partial): TGTGCCAGCAGACTGGACAGGGGGAACATC. This sequence encodes CASRLDRGNI. The full CDR3 protein reads CASRLDRGNIYTF.